The text below deals with one T cell receptor beta chain. Study processing details: Cell counts per sample came from amplifying reference gene primers. The table came from immunoSEQ multiplex PCR; TCRdb's copy has only in-frame clones and leaves some out. V, J and clone size are taken as reported in that table, and D and trimming were inferred from the DNA itself. Found here are more than 200,000 clones, more than 70% of them singletons; the top ten hold 6.3%. The CDR3 runs to 12 residues. Germline CDR1 is LNHDA and CDR2 is SQIVND (reference sequence). V lost 2 bases and J lost 5, with 6 bases in between. This entry comes from a study of blood T cell repertoires in COVID-19. Study details: Nucleic acid was either cDNA or gDNA, and it came from T cells, B-cell-depleted T cells, or PBMCs.

Seattle participants joined during active infection and were tracked over time. The chain has TRBV19 and TRBJ2-5; no clear D. This sequence originates from a woman aged 30 to 39 with COVID-19, enrolled during active disease. Sequenced material: peripheral blood. CDR3 protein: CASSIPQETQYF. The CDR3 bases are TGTGCCAGTAGTATACCTCAGGAGACCCAGTACTTC.